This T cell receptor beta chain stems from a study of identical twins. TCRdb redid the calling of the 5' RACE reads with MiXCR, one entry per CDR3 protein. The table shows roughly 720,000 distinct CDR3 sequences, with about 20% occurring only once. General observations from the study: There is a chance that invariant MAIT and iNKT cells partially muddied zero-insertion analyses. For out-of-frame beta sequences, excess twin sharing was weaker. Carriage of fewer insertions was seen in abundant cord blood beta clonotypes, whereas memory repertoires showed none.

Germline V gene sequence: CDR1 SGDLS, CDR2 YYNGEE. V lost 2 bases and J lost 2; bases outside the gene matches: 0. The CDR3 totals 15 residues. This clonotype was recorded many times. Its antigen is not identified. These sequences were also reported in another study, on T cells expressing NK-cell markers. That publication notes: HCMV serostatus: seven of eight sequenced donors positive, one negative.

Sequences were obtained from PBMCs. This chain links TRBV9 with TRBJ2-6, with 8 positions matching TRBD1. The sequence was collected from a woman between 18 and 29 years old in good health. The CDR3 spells CASSVDRAGANVLTF. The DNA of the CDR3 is TGTGCCAGCAGCGTGGACAGGGCTGGGGCCAACGTCCTGACTTTC.